One sample yielded the 26 T cell receptor beta chains listed below, sequenced in a study of blood T cell repertoires in COVID-19. Assay used: immunoSEQ multiplex PCR; TCRdb lists only in-frame clones, some missing. Here the sample spans roughly 120,000 clones, 92% being singletons. The sequencing sample was made of peripheral blood. All receptors come from a man in his fifties or sixties with COVID-19, enrolled during active disease.

This clone came up once. The CDR3 spells CASSYHTGLAGSYEQYF. The CDR3, as DNA: TGTGCCAGCAGTTACCACACGGGACTAGCGGGATCCTACGAGCAGTACTTC. The chain joins TRBV6-2 or TRBV6-3 to TRBJ2-7, with 13 bases matching TRBD2. Germline CDR1 MNHEY, CDR2 SVGEGT. V was pared by 2 bases and J by 1 base, with 5 bases of the junction left unmatched. The CDR3 is 17 amino acids.

The chain uses TRBV10-3 and TRBJ1-2, with 10 nucleotides matching TRBD1. The CDR3 has 17 amino acids. V lost 4 bases to trimming and J lost 5 bases; unmatched junction nucleotides: 13. The germline V gene has CDR1 ENHRY and CDR2 SYGVKD. The chain's CDR3 is CAISGGKGTGVSYGYTF. The CDR3 DNA sequence: TGTGCCATCAGTGGTGGAAAAGGGACAGGGGTGTCTTATGGCTACACCTTC.

The chain is built from TRBV19 and TRBJ2-7; 9 bases map to TRBD1. V shed 3 bases and J 6 bases; nucleotides not matched to a gene: 9. Germline CDR1 LNHDA, CDR2 SQIVND (reference sequence). The length of the CDR3 is 15 residues. CDR3 nucleotide sequence: TGTGCCAGTAGTATCGACAGGGGGGGACGGCGCGAGCAGTACTTC. Translated: CASSIDRGGRREQYF.

CDR3 nucleotide sequence: TGTGCCAGCAGTTTTATCAATACAGAGAAAAACATTCAGTACTTC. As protein: CASSFINTEKNIQYF. The chain links TRBV28 to TRBJ2-4; D remains unclear. The germline gives CDR1 MDHEN, CDR2 SYDVKM. With 3 bases removed from V and 4 bases from J, the gap between germline ends came to 13 bases. The length of the CDR3 is 15 residues.

The chain joins TRBV27 to TRBJ2-5, with 14 bases that match TRBD2. CDR1 and CDR2 from the germline V gene are MNHEY and SMNVEV (reference sequence). The CDR3 is 16 residues long. J gave up 5 bases and V 6 bases, and 8 bases lay outside the gene matches. The CDR3 DNA sequence: TGTGCCAGCAGCCGGACTAGCGGGAGGAGCTGGGAGACCCAGTACTTC. Translation gives CASSRTSGRSWETQYF.

This clone has a single count. V is TRBV5-6 and J is TRBJ1-4; TRBD1 might be the D (5 bases). Germline loops: CDR1 SGHDT, CDR2 YYEEEE. The V end lost 3 bases, the J end lost 6 bases, and 15 bases lay between the germline ends. This CDR3 has 15 amino acids. CDR3 loop: CASSSLRQRDEKLFF. DNA of the CDR3: TGTGCCAGCAGCTCCCTACGACAGCGCGATGAAAAACTGTTTTTT.

The chain carries TRBV19 and TRBJ2-3; D perhaps matches TRBD1 (6 bases). The length of the CDR3 is 14 residues. The germline gives CDR1 LNHDA, CDR2 SQIVND (reference sequence). V was shortened by 6 bases and J by 2 bases, with 12 bases between the two germline ends. The CDR3 here is CASRVRGNTDTQYF. In DNA form, the CDR3 reads TGTGCCAGTAGGGTCAGGGGAAACACAGATACGCAGTATTTT. Using reference TRBV19 and TRBJ2-3 for the parts outside the CDR3, the full variable domain is DGGITQSPKYLFRKEGQNVTLSCEQNLNHDAMYWYRQDPGQGLRLIYYSQIVNDFQKGDIAEGYSVSREKKESFPLTVTSAQKNPTAFYLCASRVRGNTDTQYFGPGTRLTVL.

V is TRBV19 and J is TRBJ2-1; TRBD1 agrees at 9 bases. Per germline, CDR1 LNHDA and CDR2 SQIVND (reference sequence). The junction had 3 bases not matched to a gene; V was cut back by 1 base and J by 8 bases. This CDR3 has 14 residues. In DNA, the CDR3 is TGTGCCAGTAGTATAGGACAGGGGGTCGATGAGCAGTTCTTC. Its translation is CASSIGQGVDEQFF.

This chain uses TRBV6-5 with TRBJ2-7; TRBD1 matches at 7 bases. Germline V gene lookup returns CDR1 MNHEY and CDR2 SVGAGI. The V gene end was trimmed by 5 bases and the J gene end by 0 bases; junction bases not matched to a gene: 4. This CDR3 contains 14 residues. The CDR3, as DNA: TGTGCCAGCAGTATGGACAGGAACTCCTACGAGCAGTACGTC. It encodes CASSMDRNSYEQYV.

CDR3 sequence: CASSYTGLYTGELFF. As DNA, the CDR3 is TGTGCCAGCAGCTACACAGGTCTCTACACCGGGGAGCTGTTTTTT. The chain combines TRBV7-8 with TRBJ2-2; tentative D call: TRBD1 (5 bases). V was trimmed by 4 bases and J by 3 bases, leaving 12 bases between them. CDR1 and CDR2 from the germline V gene are SGHVS and FQNEAQ. There are 15 residues in the CDR3.

The CDR3 reads CASSGGGFNEQFF. For the CDR3, the DNA is TGTGCCAGCAGCGGGGGGGGCTTCAATGAGCAGTTCTTC. The chain employs TRBV7-2 and TRBJ2-1, with D tentatively TRBD2 (7 bases). Trimming took 5 bases from V and 6 from J, leaving 11 bases between them. The CDR3 contains 13 residues. Germline assignment: CDR1 SGHTA and CDR2 FQGNSA.

The rearrangement joins TRBV28 to TRBJ1-5; 12 bases match TRBD1. V shed 5 bases and J 7 bases; nucleotides not matched to a gene: 6. Germline CDR1 reads MDHEN; CDR2 reads SYDVKM. The CDR3 runs to 15 residues. The CDR3 protein is CASSPAGTGGQPQHF. Written as DNA, the CDR3 is TGTGCCAGCAGTCCAGCCGGGACAGGGGGCCAGCCCCAGCATTTT.

This chain uses TRBV7-3 with TRBJ2-1, with D maybe TRBD2 (6 bases). Trimming stripped 5 bases from V and 6 bases from J, with 17 bases between. The CDR3 is made up of 15 amino acids. Looked up from germline, CDR1 is SGHTA and CDR2 is FQGTGA. The CDR3 sequence is CASSAGSGWRNEQFF. The DNA of the CDR3 is TGTGCCAGCAGCGCTGGGAGCGGGTGGCGCAATGAGCAGTTCTTC.

This sequence joins TRBV25-1 and TRBJ2-7, with no clear D. The CDR3 has 13 amino acids. The germline gives CDR1 MGHDK, CDR2 SYGVNS. Trimming took off 4 bases at V and 3 bases at J, with 10 bases between the two ends. CDR3 region: CASSAVSFYEQYF. CDR3 coding DNA: TGTGCCAGCAGTGCAGTCAGTTTCTACGAGCAGTACTTC.

The chain has TRBV2 and TRBJ2-7, with D perhaps matching TRBD1 (6 bases). The ends were cut back, 0 bases at V and 4 bases at J, with 7 bases in the middle. Germline-derived CDR1 and CDR2 are SNHLY and FYNNEI. This CDR3 is 13 amino acids long. CDR3: CASSEAGAYEQYF. In nucleotides, the CDR3 is TGTGCCAGCAGTGAAGCGGGGGCGTACGAGCAGTACTTC. Full variable domain (missing parts from reference TRBV2 and TRBJ2-7): EPEVTQTPSHQVTQMGQEVILRCVPISNHLYFYWYRQILGQKVEFLVSFYNNEISEKSEIFDDQFSVERPDGSNFTLKIRSTKLEDSAMYFCASSEAGAYEQYFGPGTRLTVT.

The V gene is TRBV27, the J gene TRBJ2-2; D gene ambiguous. The germline V gene encodes CDR1 MNHEY and CDR2 SMNVEV (reference sequence). This CDR3 region has 15 residues. V gave up 2 bases and J gave up 3 bases, with 10 bases separating them. This CDR3 reads CASSLRRDYTGELFF. In nucleotides, the CDR3 is TGTGCCAGCAGTTTAAGGCGCGACTACACCGGGGAGCTGTTTTTT.

The rearrangement links TRBV5-1 to TRBJ1-2; 8 bases match TRBD1. The CDR3 sequence is 15 residues long. V trimming: 0 bases; J trimming: 8 bases; junction bases outside the gene matches: 9. Per germline, CDR1 SGHRS and CDR2 YFSETQ. Here the CDR3 reads CASSLEGRGHDGYTF. DNA for the CDR3: TGCGCCAGCAGCTTGGAGGGCAGGGGGCACGACGGCTACACCTTC.

In this sample, this clone turned up once. CDR3 residues: CASSQRGLAGRSYEQYF. The CDR3, as DNA: TGTGCCAGCAGTCAACGCGGACTAGCGGGACGGAGTTACGAGCAGTACTTC. The gene calls are TRBV28 and TRBJ2-7, with 12 nucleotides matching TRBD2. The germline V gene has CDR1 MDHEN and CDR2 SYDVKM. The V and J ends lost 5 bases and 4 bases, in that order; junction bases with no gene match: 12. The CDR3 totals 17 residues. Drawing the rest from reference TRBV28 and TRBJ2-7, the complete variable domain is DVKVTQSSRYLVKRTGEKVFLECVQDMDHENMFWYRQDPGLGLRLIYFSYDVKMKEKGDIPEGYSVSREKKERFSLILESASTNQTSMYLCASSQRGLAGRSYEQYFGPGTRLTVT.

This chain joins TRBV19 and TRBJ1-2; a possible D gene is TRBD1 (6 bases). Germline CDR1 is LNHDA and CDR2 is SQIVND (reference sequence). The CDR3 loop spans 13 amino acids. The V end lost 4 bases, the J end lost 2 bases, and 8 bases lay between the germline ends. CDR3 DNA: TGTGCCAGTAGTACGGGACAAAACTATGGCTACACCTTC. As protein: CASSTGQNYGYTF.

The chain combines TRBV6-5 with TRBJ1-2, with 9 bases lining up with TRBD1. The CDR3 has 13 residues. The germline CDR1 and CDR2 sequences are MNHEY and SVGAGI. The ends lost 5 bases at V and 5 bases at J; junction bases unmatched: 3. CDR3 amino acids: CASSRTGDYGYTF. CDR3 bases: TGTGCCAGCAGTCGGACAGGGGATTATGGCTACACCTTC.

The rearrangement joins TRBV12-3 or TRBV12-4 to TRBJ2-7; 9 bases fit TRBD1. V dropped 9 bases and J dropped 1; count of bases not matched to a gene: 4. The length of the CDR3 is 13 residues. CDR3 residues: CASTGTGSYEQYF. The CDR3 DNA is TGTGCCAGTACCGGGACAGGGTCCTACGAGCAGTACTTC.

This chain uses TRBV28 with TRBJ2-1; 9 positions match TRBD2. CDR1 is MDHEN, CDR2 SYDVKM, per germline. With 4 bases clipped from V and 6 bases from J, the junction kept 7 bases outside the gene matches. CDR3 length equals 15 residues. CDR3 DNA: TGTGCCAGCAGTTCCCCGGGACTAGCTCTCAATGAGCAGTTCTTC. Translation: CASSSPGLALNEQFF.

This clone appeared a few times. At one of its ends the junction is not consistent with the germline gene, which may arise from a read error. The rearrangement uses TRBV30 and TRBJ1-3, with 8 bases identical to TRBD1. Germline CDR1 is GTSNPN and CDR2 is SVGIG (reference sequence). This CDR3 has 13 residues. The CDR3, as DNA: TGTGCCTGGAGTGTACAAGACAGGGGAAGGTCCTACTTT. Its protein is CAWSVQDRGRSYF.

This clone appeared a single time. The V gene is TRBV5-1, the J gene TRBJ2-2; 8 bases line up with TRBD2. Germline lookup yields CDR1 SGHRS and CDR2 YFSETQ. The V and J ends lost 5 bases and 0 bases, in that order; junction bases with no gene match: 0. The CDR3 sequence is 14 residues long. In nucleotides, the CDR3 is TGCGCCAGCAGACTAGCGGCGAACACCGGGGAGCTGTTTTTT. Protein: CASRLAANTGELFF.

This clone was recorded once. V gene TRBV6-2 or TRBV6-3 combines with J gene TRBJ2-2; D ambiguous. V shed 6 bases and J shed 1 base, with 18 bases lying between them. This CDR3 has 17 residues. Germline assignment: CDR1 MNHEY and CDR2 SVGEGT. The CDR3 reads CASSLTIAELNTGELFF. CDR3 nucleotide sequence: TGTGCCAGCAGCCTCACGATTGCGGAACTGAACACCGGGGAGCTGTTTTTT.

This clone was observed once. The chain combines TRBV19 with TRBJ1-4; D uncertain. Germline V gives CDR1 LNHDA, CDR2 SQIVND (reference sequence). The CDR3 has 14 amino acids. V lost 7 bases, J lost 0 bases, and 9 bases lay in between. The CDR3 is CASKTTATNEKLFF. CDR3 nucleotides: TGTGCCAGTAAGACAACTGCAACTAATGAAAAACTGTTTTTT.